The clone carrying this T cell receptor beta chain was found many times. Its antigen is unknown. The sample comes from a study of T cells in Graves' hyperthyroidism and ophthalmopathy. Study observations and caveats: Among clonotypes expanded in thyroid above 0.001, most were also found in blood.

V was cut by 2 bases and J by 0 bases, with 10 bases left in between. The CDR3 sequence is 15 residues long. CDR1 MDHEN and CDR2 SYDVKM come from the germline V gene. From RNA transcripts, TCR beta CDR3 regions were amplified. Initially, a first-round RT-PCR of the TCR CDR3 employed the HTBI primer set. TCRdb re-called the multiplex PCR reads through MiXCR, storing one row per CDR3 protein. The table shows some 530,000 distinct CDR3 sequences, with roughly 22% occurring only once. V and J are TRBV28 and TRBJ1-1, with a tentative D call TRBD1 (6 bases). Sequencing used blood. The TCR sequence derives from a woman in her 70s with Graves' ophthalmopathy. CDR3 sequence (DNA): TGTGCCAGCAGTTTAACGACAGGCATGAACACTGAAGCTTTCTTT. Protein product: CASSLTTGMNTEAFF. Full variable domain (rest looked up from reference TRBV28 and TRBJ1-1): DVKVTQSSRYLVKRTGEKVFLECVQDMDHENMFWYRQDPGLGLRLIYFSYDVKMKEKGDIPEGYSVSREKKERFSLILESASTNQTSMYLCASSLTTGMNTEAFFGQGTRLTVV.